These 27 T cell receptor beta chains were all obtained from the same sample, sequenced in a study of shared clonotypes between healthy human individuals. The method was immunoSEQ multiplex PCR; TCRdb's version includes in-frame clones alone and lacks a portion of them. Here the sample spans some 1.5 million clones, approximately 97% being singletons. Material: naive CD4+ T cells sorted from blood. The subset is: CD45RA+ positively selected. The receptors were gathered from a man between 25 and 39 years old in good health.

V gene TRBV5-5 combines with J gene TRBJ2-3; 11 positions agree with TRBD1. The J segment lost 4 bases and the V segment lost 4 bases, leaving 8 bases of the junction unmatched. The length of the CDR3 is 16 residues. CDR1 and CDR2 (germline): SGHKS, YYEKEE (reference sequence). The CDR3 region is CASSQGTGGFADTQYF. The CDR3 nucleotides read TGTGCCAGCAGCCAAGGGACAGGGGGGTTCGCAGATACGCAGTATTTT.

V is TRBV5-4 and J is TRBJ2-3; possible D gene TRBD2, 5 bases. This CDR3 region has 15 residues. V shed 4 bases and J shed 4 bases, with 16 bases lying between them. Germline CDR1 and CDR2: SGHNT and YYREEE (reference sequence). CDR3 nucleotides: TGTGCCAGCAGCCCCTTTCTAAGGGAGTCAGATACGCAGTATTTT. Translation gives CASSPFLRESDTQYF.

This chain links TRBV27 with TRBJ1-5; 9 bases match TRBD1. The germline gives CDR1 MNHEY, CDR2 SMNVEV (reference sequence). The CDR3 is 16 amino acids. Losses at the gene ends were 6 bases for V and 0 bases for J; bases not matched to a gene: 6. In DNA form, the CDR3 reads TGTGCCAGCAGCGACAGGGGGTCCCATAGCAATCAGCCCCAGCATTTT. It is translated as CASSDRGSHSNQPQHF.

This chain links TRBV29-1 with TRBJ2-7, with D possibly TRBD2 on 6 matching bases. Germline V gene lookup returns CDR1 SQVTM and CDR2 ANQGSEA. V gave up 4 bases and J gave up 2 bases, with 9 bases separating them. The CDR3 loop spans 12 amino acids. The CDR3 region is CSVAGGAYEQYF. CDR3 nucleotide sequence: TGCAGCGTTGCCGGCGGGGCCTACGAGCAGTACTTC.

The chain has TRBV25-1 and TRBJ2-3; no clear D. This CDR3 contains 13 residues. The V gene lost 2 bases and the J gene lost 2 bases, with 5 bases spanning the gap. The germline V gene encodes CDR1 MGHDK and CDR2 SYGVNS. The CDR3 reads CASSEAYTDTQYF. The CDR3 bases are TGTGCCAGCAGTGAAGCTTACACAGATACGCAGTATTTT. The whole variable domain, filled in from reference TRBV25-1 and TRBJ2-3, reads EADIYQTPRYLVIGTGKKITLECSQTMGHDKMYWYQQDPGMELHLIHYSYGVNSTEKGDLSSESTVSRIRTEHFPLTLESARPSHTSQYLCASSEAYTDTQYFGPGTRLTVL.

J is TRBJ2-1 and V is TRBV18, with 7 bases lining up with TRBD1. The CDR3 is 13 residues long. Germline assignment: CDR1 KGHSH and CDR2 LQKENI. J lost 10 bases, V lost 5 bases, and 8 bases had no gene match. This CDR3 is CASSYKDRSEQFF. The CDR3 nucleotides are TGTGCCAGCTCATACAAGGACAGGTCAGAGCAGTTCTTC. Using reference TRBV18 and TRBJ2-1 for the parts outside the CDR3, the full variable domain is NAGVMQNPRHLVRRRGQEARLRCSPMKGHSHVYWYRQLPEEGLKFMVYLQKENIIDESGMPKERFSAEFPKEGPSILRIQQVVRGDSAAYFCASSYKDRSEQFFGPGTRLTVL.

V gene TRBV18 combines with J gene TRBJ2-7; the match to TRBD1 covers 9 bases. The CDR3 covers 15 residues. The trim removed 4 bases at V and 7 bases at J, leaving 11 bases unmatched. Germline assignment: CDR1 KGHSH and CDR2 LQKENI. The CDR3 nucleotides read TGTGCCAGCTCACTGAAGACAGGGGGTTGGTGGGAGCAGTACTTC. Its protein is CASSLKTGGWWEQYF.

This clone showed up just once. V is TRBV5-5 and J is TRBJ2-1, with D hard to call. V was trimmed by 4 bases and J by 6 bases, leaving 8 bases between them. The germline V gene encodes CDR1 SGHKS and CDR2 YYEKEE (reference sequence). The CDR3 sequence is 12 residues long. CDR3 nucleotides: TGTGCCAGCAGCCGAGTATCCAATGAGCAGTTCTTC. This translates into CASSRVSNEQFF.

CDR3 loop: CASSEYRSPTGITDTQYF. The CDR3 region has the DNA TGTGCCAGCAGTGAATATAGATCTCCGACGGGAATCACAGATACGCAGTATTTT. The genes are TRBV25-1 and TRBJ2-3; tentatively, D is TRBD2 (5 bases). The germline CDR1 and CDR2 sequences are MGHDK and SYGVNS. This CDR3 is built from 18 residues. Trimming took off 0 bases at V and 2 bases at J, with 18 bases between the two ends.

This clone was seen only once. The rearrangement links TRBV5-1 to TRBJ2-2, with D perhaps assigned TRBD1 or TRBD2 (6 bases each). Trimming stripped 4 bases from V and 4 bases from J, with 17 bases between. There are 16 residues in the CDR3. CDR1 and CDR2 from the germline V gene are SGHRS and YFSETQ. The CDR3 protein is CASSRGAVSSTGELFF. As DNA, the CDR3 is TGCGCCAGCAGCAGGGGGGCGGTTTCGAGCACCGGGGAGCTGTTTTTT.

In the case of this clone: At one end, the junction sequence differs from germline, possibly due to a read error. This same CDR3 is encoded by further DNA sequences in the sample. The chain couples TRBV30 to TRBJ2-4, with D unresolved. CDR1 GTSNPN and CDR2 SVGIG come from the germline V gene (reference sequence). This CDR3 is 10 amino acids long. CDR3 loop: CAWGPPGLVF. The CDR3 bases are TGTGCCTGGGGTCCTCCCGGATTAGTTTTC.

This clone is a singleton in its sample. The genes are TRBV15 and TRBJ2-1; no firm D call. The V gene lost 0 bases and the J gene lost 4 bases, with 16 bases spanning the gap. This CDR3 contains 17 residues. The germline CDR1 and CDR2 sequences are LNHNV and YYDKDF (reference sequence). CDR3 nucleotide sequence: TGTGCCACCAGCAGAGAGCTGACCCCCAAAACATACAATGAGCAGTTCTTC. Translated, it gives CATSRELTPKTYNEQFF.

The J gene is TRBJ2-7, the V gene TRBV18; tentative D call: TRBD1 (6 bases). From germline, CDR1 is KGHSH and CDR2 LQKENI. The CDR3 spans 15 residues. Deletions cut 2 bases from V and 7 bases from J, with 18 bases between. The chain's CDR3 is CASSPGTTGLQEQYF. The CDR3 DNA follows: TGTGCCAGCTCACCAGGCACCACAGGGCTGCAAGAGCAGTACTTC.

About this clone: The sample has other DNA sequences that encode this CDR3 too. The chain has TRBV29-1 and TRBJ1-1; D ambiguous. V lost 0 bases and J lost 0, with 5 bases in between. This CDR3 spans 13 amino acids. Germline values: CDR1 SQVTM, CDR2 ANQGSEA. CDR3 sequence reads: CSVEEAVNTEAFF. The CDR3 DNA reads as TGCAGCGTTGAAGAAGCCGTGAACACTGAAGCTTTCTTT.

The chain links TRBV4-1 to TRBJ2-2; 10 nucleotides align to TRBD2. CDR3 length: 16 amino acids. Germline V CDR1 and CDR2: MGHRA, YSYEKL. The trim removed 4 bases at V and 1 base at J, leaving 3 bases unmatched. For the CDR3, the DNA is TGCGCCAGCAGCCTCCTAGCGGGAGTGAACACCGGGGAGCTGTTTTTT. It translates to CASSLLAGVNTGELFF.

The CDR3 reads CASRGHQETQYF. In nucleotides, the CDR3 is TGTGCCAGCAGGGGGCACCAAGAGACCCAGTACTTC. This sequence joins TRBV6-6 and TRBJ2-5, with D perhaps matching TRBD1 (5 bases). CDR1 MNHNY and CDR2 SVGAGI come from the germline V gene (reference sequence). The V end was cut by 6 bases, the J end by 0 bases, with 5 bases between. The CDR3 spans 12 residues.

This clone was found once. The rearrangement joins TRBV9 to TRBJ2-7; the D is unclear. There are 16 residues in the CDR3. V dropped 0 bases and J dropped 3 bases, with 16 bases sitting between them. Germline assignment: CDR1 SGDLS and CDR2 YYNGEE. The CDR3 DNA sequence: TGTGCCAGCAGCGTAGGGGTTACTACCCGTCTCTACGAGCAGTACTTC. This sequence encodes CASSVGVTTRLYEQYF.

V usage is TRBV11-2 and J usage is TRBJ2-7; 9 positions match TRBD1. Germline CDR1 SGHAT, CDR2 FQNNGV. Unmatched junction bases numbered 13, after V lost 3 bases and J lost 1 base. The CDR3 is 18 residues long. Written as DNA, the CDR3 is TGTGCCAGCAGCTTGGAAAGGGGACAGGGTCCAGAGTCCTACGAGCAGTACTTC. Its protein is CASSLERGQGPESYEQYF.

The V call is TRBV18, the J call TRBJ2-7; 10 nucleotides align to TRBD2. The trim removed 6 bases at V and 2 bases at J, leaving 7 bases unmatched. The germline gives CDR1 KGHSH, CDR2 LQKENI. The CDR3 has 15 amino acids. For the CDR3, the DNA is TGTGCCAGCTCTCCCTCTAGCGGGAGTGCCTACGAGCAGTACTTC. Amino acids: CASSPSSGSAYEQYF.

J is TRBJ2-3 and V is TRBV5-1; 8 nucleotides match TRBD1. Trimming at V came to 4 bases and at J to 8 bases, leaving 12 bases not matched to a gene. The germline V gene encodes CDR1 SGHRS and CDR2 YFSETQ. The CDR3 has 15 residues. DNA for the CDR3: TGCGCCAGCAGCCCAGAGGGACAGGAAGGGAGTACGCAGTATTTT. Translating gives CASSPEGQEGSTQYF.

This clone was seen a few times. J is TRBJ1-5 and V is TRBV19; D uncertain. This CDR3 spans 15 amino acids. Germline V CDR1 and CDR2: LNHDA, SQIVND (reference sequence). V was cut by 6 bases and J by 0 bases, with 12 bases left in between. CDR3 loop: CASRPHDGSNQPQHF. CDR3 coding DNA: TGTGCCAGTAGGCCTCATGACGGTAGCAATCAGCCCCAGCATTTT.

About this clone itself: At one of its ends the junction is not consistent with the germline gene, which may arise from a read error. CDR3 sequence: CASRYPGGRNPGELFF. In DNA form, the CDR3 reads TGTGCCAGCAGATACCCTGGCGGGAGGAACCCCGGGGAGCTGTTTTTT. The genes are TRBV28 and TRBJ2-2; 8 bases are a match to TRBD2. Germline CDR1 reads MDHEN; CDR2 reads SYDVKM. This CDR3 comprises 16 residues.

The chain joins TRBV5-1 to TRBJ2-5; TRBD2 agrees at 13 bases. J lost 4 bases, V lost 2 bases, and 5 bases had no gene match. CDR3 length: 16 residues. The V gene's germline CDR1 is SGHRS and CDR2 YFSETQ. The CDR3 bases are TGCGCCAGCAGCTTAGGACTAGCGGGAGATGGAGAGACCCAGTACTTC. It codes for CASSLGLAGDGETQYF.

The CDR3 reads CASSLVGEPQHF. The DNA of the CDR3 is TGTGCCAGCAGCTTGGTGGGGGAGCCCCAGCATTTT. This sequence joins TRBV5-5 and TRBJ1-5; the D gene is possibly TRBD1 (5 bases). V was cut by 0 bases and J by 8 bases, with 6 bases left in between. From germline, CDR1 is SGHKS and CDR2 YYEKEE (reference sequence). The CDR3 runs to 12 residues.

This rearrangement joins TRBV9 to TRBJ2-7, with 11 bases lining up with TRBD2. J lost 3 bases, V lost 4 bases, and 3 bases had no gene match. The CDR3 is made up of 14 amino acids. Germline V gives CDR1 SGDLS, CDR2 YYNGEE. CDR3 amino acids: CASSPGLADYEQYF. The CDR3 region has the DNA TGTGCCAGCAGCCCGGGACTAGCGGACTACGAGCAGTACTTC.

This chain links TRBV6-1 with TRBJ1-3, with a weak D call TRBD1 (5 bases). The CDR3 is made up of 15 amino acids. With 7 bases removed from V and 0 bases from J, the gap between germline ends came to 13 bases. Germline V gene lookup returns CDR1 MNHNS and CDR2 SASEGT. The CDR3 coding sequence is TGTGCCAGCAAGGCAGGGCTAATCTCTGGAAACACCATATATTTT. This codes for CASKAGLISGNTIYF.

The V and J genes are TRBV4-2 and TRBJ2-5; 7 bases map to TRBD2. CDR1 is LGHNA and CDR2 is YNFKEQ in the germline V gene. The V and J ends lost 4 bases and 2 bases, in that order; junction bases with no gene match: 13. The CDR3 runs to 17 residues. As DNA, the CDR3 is TGTGCCAGCAGCCCGCCGTATGGGGGAGGGGAGCAAGAGACCCAGTACTTC. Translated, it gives CASSPPYGGGEQETQYF.